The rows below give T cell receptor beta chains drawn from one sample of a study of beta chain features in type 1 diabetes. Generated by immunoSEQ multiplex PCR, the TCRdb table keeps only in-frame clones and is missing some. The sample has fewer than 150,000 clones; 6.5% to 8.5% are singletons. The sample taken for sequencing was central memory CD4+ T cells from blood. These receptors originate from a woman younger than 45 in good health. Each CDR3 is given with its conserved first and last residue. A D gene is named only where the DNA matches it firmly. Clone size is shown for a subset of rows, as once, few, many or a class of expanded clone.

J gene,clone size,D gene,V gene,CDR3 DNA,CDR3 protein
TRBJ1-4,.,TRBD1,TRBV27,TGTGCCAGCAGTCAAGGGACAGCAACTAATGAAAAACTGTTTTTT,CASSQGTATNEKLFF
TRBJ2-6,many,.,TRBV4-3,TGCGCCAGCAGCCACCAGGTACTCAGGGGCGCTTCTGGGGCCAACGTCCTGACTTTC,CASSHQVLRGASGANVLTF
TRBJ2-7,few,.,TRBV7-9,TGTGCCAGCACCAATAGGTATAGCGACGAGCAGTACTTC,CASTNRYSDEQYF
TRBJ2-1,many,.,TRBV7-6,TGTGCCAGCAGCTCAGTTCCGGGAGCTCGGGAGCAGTTCTTC,CASSSVPGAREQFF
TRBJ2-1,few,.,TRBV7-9,TGTGCCAGCAGCATCGGACAGCGGGGCAATGAGCAGTTCTTC,CASSIGQRGNEQFF
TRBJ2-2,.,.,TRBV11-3,TGTGCCAGCAGCACTAGGGTCGGGGAGCTGTTTTTT,CASSTRVGELFF
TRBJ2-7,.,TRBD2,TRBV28,TGTGCCAGCTTACTAGCGGGAGCTGCCTCCTACGAGCAGTACTTC,CASLLAGAASYEQYF
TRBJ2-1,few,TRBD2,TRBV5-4,TGTGCCAGCAGCTTAGGTAGCGGGGGGAGCTCCTACAATGAGCAGTTCTTC,CASSLGSGGSSYNEQFF
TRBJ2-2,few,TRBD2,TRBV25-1,TGTGCCAGCAGTGAATCTGGGGGGGTAGGGACCGGGGAGCTGTTTTTT,CASSESGGVGTGELFF
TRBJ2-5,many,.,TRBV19,TGTGCCAGTAGTGGCGGAGCTTCCCAGTACTTC,CASSGGASQYF
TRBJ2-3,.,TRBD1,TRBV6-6,TGTGCCAGCACCCAATCTGGACAGGGGAAGGTAACGCAGTATTTT,CASTQSGQGKVTQYF
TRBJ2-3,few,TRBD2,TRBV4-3,TGCGCCAGCAGCCAGGGCGGGGGAGATACGCAGTATTTT,CASSQGGGDTQYF
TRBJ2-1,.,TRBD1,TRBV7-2,TGTGCCAGCAGCCTCGACAGGGCGCGGAACAATGAGCAGTTCTTC,CASSLDRARNNEQFF
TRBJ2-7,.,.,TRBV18,TGTGCCAGCTCACCCTACCTAGTAGAACGGGGAACCTACGAGCAGTACTTC,CASSPYLVERGTYEQYF
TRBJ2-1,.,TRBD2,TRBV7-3,TGTGCCAGCAGCTTAAGACTAGCGGGAGCTGAGCAGTTCTTC,CASSLRLAGAEQFF
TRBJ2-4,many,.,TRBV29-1,TGCAGCGTTGAAGAACGGTCCGGGATTCAGTACTTC,CSVEERSGIQYF
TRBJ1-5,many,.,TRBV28,TGTGCCAGCAGTTTAGGAGGGGTAGGGGAGCCCCAGCATTTT,CASSLGGVGEPQHF
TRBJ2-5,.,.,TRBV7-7,TGTGCTAGCAGCTGGCGGGTAGGGCAAGAAGAGACCCAGTACTTC,CASSWRVGQEETQYF
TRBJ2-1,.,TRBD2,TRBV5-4,TGTGCCAGCAGCTTGGCACTAGCGGGAGTAGGGAATGAGCAGTTCTTC,CASSLALAGVGNEQFF
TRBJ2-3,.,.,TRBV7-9,TGTGCCAGCAGCCCAGGGTGGAGGGGCGAAGATACGCAGTATTTT,CASSPGWRGEDTQYF
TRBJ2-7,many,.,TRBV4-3,TGCGCCAGCAGCCAAGTGAGACAGGAGGCGGCCGAGCAGTACTTC,CASSQVRQEAAEQYF
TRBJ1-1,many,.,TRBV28,TGTGCCAGCAGTGGCAGGGCGAACACTGAAGCTTTCTTT,CASSGRANTEAFF
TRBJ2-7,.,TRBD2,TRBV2,TGTGCCAGCAGGGAAACCCAACCGGGACTAGCGGGAGGGCTGACAGCTCGAGAGCAGTACTTC,CASRETQPGLAGGLTAREQYF
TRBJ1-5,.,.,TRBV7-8,TGTGCCAGCAGCTTTAATACAGGGTTAGAGCCCCAGCATTTT,CASSFNTGLEPQHF
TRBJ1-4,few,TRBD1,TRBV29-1,TGCAGCGTTTACCAGGGGGCTAATGAAAAACTGTTTTTT,CSVYQGANEKLFF
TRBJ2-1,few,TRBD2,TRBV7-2,TGTGCCAGCAGCTTAGCTAGCGGGAGCCCCAATGAGCAGTTCTTC,CASSLASGSPNEQFF
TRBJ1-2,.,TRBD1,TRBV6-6,TGTGCCAGCACCGGCACAGGGGTAAACTATGGCTACACCTTC,CASTGTGVNYGYTF
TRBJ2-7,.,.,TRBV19,TGTGCCAGTAGTTCCGGACAGACCTACGAGCAGTACTTC,CASSSGQTYEQYF
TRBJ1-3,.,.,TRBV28,TGTGCCAGCATCTCGGACTCGATGGGAAACACCATATATTTT,CASISDSMGNTIYF
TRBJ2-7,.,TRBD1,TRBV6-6,TGTGCCAGCAGTAATTCTCACAGGGGCCGCTACGAGCAGTACTTC,CASSNSHRGRYEQYF
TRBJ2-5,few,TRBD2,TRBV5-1,TGCGCCAGCGGACTAGCCCGGACCCAAGAGACCCAGTACTTC,CASGLARTQETQYF
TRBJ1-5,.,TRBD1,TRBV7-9,TGTGCCAGCAGCCCCGACAGGGGGGATCAGCCCCAGCATTTT,CASSPDRGDQPQHF
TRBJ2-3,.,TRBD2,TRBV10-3,TGTGCCATCAGTGGGACTAGCGGGAGTTCTGGAGATACGCAGTATTTT,CAISGTSGSSGDTQYF
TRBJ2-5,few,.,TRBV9,TGTGCCAGCAGCGTAAGTGTCCTAGCGGAGACCCAGTACTTC,CASSVSVLAETQYF
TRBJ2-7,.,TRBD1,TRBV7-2,TGTGCCAGCAGCTTAGATGGGACAGGGGGAACCTACGAGCAGTACTTC,CASSLDGTGGTYEQYF
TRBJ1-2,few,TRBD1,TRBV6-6,TGTGCCAGCAGTTCCATCACAGGGGAAAGCGGCTACACCTTC,CASSSITGESGYTF
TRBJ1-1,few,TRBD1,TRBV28,TGTGCCAGCAGTGCCCCCGGGACAGGGGTCAACACTGAAGCTTTCTTT,CASSAPGTGVNTEAFF
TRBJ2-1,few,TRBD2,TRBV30,TGTGCCTGGAGTGGGGGGGGACTAGCGATCTACAATGAGCAGTTCTTC,CAWSGGGLAIYNEQFF
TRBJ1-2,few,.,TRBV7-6,TGTGCCAGCAGCTCCGGGTCCTCCTCCGGCTACACCTTC,CASSSGSSSGYTF
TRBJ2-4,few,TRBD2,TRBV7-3,TGTGCCAGCAGCTTAACGTCCCTAGCGGGAGGGCCGCACATTCAGTACTTC,CASSLTSLAGGPHIQYF
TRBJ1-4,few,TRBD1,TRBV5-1,TGCGCCAGCAGCGCACAGGGGAAGCACAATGAAAAACTGTTTTTT,CASSAQGKHNEKLFF
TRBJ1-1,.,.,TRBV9,TGTGCCAGCAGCGTACTAGGGGGGGGGAACACTGAAGCTTTCTTT,CASSVLGGGNTEAFF
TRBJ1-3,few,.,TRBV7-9,TGTGCCAGCAGCTTAGCCGCCCAGATCATGGCAGCTGGAAACACCATATATTTT,CASSLAAQIMAAGNTIYF
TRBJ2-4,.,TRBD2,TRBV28,TGTGCCAGTACTAGCGGTGGTAACATTCAGTACTTC,CASTSGGNIQYF
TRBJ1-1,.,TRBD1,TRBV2,TGTGCCAGCACGCGGCAGGGGGCTAGGAGTGAAGCTTTCTTT,CASTRQGARSEAFF
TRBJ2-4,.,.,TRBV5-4,TGTGCCAGCAGCTTCCGGACAGCCCAGAACATTCAGTACTTC,CASSFRTAQNIQYF
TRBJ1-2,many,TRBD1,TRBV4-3,TGCGCCAGCGAGCCCCTGACAGGGGAGCATGGCTACACCTTC,CASEPLTGEHGYTF
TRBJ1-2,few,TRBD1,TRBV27,TGTGCCAGCAGTTCGGAGGGGGCAAACTATGGCTACACCTTC,CASSSEGANYGYTF
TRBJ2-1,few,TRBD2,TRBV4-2,TGTGCCAGCAGCAGTAGGACTAGCGGGAACAATGAGCAGTTCTTC,CASSSRTSGNNEQFF
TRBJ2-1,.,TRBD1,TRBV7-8,TGTGCCAGCAGCCCCACAGGGGGATACAATGAGCAGTTCTTC,CASSPTGGYNEQFF
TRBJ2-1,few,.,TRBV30,TGTGCCTGGAGTGTACAGCGGAGATCCTACAATGAGCAGTTCTTC,CAWSVQRRSYNEQFF
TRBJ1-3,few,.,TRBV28,TGTGCCAGCAGTCCCACCACCGACAGGTTTGGAAACACCATATATTTT,CASSPTTDRFGNTIYF
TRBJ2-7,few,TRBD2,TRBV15,TGTGCCCCCCCTGGGGATAGCGGGAGGAAATCGTACGAGCAGTACTTC,CAPPGDSGRKSYEQYF